This T cell receptor (beta chain) was documented in a study of Graves' ophthalmopathy and Graves' hyperthyroidism. Study at large: Peripheral blood sampling occurred at initial diagnosis, before any treatment.

Clinical symptoms, serum thyroxine, TRAb, thyroid ultrasound and orbital computed tomography determined diagnosis. V lost 1 base and J lost 3, with 6 bases in between. CDR1 and CDR2 from the germline V gene are SGHVS and FQNEAQ. This CDR3 has 13 residues. The study amplified TCR beta CDR3 regions using RNA transcripts. HTBI primers primed a first-round RT-PCR, and a second-round multiplex PCR followed. Each CDR3 protein gets one entry after TCRdb re-called the multiplex PCR reads with MiXCR. The data contain hundreds of thousands of distinct CDR3 sequences, 22% of them singletons. Sequenced material: peripheral blood. The TCR was taken from a woman aged 18-29 years with stable Graves' hyperthyroidism. Some clones in this sample may be carry-over from other donors' samples. This chain uses TRBV7-8 with TRBJ2-5; D remains unclear. This CDR3 reads CASSLDFKETQYF. CDR3 DNA: TGTGCCAGCAGCTTAGACTTTAAAGAGACCCAGTACTTC.